The clone carrying this TCR beta chain was counted many times. Through Arm-PCR of CDR3 regions and iRepertoire HTBI primers, TCR beta libraries were built. Original handling: Identified segments across samples numbered fewer than 80 TRBV and more than 12 TRBJ. One entry per CDR3 protein, called by TCRdb with MiXCR from the multiplex PCR reads. In this record, the V and J calls reflect TCRdb's handling and not the investigators' own analysis. The data show about 220,000 distinct CDR3 sequences, roughly 19% seen once. This sample stems from a study of regulatory T cells in long-lasting Graves disease. Indicated time point: newly diagnosed GD, antithyroid drugs for less than 3 months. PBMC RNA was the source of the TCR library. The same specimen was also included in a second study, on T cells in Graves' hyperthyroidism and ophthalmopathy. Turning to that study: It was considered stable Graves' hyperthyroidism when ophthalmopathy did not progress within 18 months.

The sample here was peripheral blood mononuclear cells (PBMCs), taken at new diagnosis, from a patient treated with antithyroid drugs. The sequence was obtained from a woman in her thirties with Graves disease.

The CDR3 DNA follows: TGTGCCAGCAGTTTTACAGGACTTACTTATGGCTACACCTTC. It yields the protein CASSFTGLTYGYTF. This chain joins TRBV12-3 or TRBV12-4 and TRBJ1-2, with a possible D match to TRBD1 (5 bases). V lost 3 bases and J lost 5, with 13 bases in between. The CDR3 covers 14 residues.